This T cell receptor beta chain was recorded in a study of CD8 T cells in ankylosing spondylitis. With 6 bases clipped from V and 5 bases from J, the junction kept 3 bases outside the gene matches. CDR1 and CDR2 from the germline V gene are SGHRS and YFSETQ. The CDR3 covers 13 residues. This clonotype was seen ten or more times. TCRdb used MiXCR to reprocess the 5' RACE reads, holding one entry per CDR3 protein. This table holds under 150,000 distinct CDR3 sequences, 11% found once. Sequencing input: blood, either unsorted or a sorted T cell fraction (not recorded which). The chain employs TRBV5-1 and TRBJ2-1; TRBD2 aligns across 9 bases. This TCR derives from a female donor with ankylosing spondylitis or in good health (not recorded which). CDR3 nucleotides: TGCGCCAGCACCCAGCGGGGGGACAATGAGCAGTTCTTC. Its translation is CASTQRGDNEQFF.